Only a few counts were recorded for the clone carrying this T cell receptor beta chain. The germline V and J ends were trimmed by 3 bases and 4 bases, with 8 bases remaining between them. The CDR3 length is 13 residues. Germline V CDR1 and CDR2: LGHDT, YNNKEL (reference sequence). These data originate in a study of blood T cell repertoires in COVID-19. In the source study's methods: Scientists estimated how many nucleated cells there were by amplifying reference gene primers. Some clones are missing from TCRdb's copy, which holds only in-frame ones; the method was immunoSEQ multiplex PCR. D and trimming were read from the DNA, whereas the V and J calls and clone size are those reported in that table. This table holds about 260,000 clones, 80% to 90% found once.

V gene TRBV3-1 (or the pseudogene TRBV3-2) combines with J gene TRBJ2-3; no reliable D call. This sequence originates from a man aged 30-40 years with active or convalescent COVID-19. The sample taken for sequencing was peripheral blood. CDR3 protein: CASSQLQADTQYF. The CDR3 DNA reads TGTGCCAGCAGCCAGCTGCAGGCAGATACGCAGTATTTT.